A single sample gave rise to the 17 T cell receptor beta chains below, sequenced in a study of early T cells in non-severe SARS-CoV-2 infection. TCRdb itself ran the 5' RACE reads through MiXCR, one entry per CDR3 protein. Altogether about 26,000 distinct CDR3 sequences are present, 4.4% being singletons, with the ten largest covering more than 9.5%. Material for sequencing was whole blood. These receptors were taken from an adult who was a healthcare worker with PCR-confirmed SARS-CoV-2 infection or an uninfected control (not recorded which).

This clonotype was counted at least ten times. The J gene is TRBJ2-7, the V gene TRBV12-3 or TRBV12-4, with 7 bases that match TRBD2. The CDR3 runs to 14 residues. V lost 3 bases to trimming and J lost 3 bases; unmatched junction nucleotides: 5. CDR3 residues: CASSFGRSSYEQYV. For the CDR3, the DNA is TGTGCCAGCAGTTTCGGGAGGTCTAGCTACGAGCAGTACGTC.

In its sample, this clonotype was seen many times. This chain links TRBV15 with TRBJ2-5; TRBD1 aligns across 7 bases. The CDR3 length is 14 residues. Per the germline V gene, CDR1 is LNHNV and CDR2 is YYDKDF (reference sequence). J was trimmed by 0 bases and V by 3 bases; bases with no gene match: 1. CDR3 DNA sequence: TGTGCCACCAGCAGGGGGACAGACCAAGAGACCCAGTACTTC. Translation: CATSRGTDQETQYF.

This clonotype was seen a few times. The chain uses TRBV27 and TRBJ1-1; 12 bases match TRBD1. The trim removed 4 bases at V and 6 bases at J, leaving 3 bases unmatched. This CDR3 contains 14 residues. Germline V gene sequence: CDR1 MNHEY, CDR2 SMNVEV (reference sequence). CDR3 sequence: CASSSGQGAPEAFF. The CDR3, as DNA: TGTGCCAGCAGTTCGGGACAGGGGGCACCTGAAGCTTTCTTT.

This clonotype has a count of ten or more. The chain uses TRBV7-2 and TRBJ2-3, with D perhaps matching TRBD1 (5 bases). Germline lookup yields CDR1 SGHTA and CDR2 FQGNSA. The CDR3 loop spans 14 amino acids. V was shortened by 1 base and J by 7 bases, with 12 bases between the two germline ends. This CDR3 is CASSLGWGRNTQYF. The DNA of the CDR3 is TGTGCCAGCAGCTTAGGATGGGGCCGGAATACGCAGTATTTT. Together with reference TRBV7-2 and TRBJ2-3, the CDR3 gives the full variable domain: GAGVSQSPSNKVTEKGKDVELRCDPISGHTALYWYRQSLGQGLEFLIYFQGNSAPDKSGLPSDRFSAERTGGSVSTLTIQRTQQEDSAVYLCASSLGWGRNTQYFGPGTRLTVL.

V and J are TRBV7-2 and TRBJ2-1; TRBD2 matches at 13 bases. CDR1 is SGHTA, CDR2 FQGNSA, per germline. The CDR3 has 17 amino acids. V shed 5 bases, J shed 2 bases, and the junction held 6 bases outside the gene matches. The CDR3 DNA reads TGTGCCAGCAGCCTTTGGGGGACTAGCGGGACCTACAATGAGCAGTTCTTC. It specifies CASSLWGTSGTYNEQFF.

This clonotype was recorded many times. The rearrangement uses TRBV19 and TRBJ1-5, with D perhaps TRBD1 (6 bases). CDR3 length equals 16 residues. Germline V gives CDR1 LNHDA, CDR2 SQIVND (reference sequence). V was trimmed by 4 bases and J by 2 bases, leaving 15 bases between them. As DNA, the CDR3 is TGTGCCAGTAGTACGACGACAGGTAGGGGCAATCAGCCCCAGCATTTT. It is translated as CASSTTTGRGNQPQHF.

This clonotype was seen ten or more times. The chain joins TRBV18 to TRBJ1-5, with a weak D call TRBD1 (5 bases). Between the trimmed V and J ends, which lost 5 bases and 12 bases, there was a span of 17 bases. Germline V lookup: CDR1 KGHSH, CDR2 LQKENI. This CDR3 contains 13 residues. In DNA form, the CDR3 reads TGTGCCAGCTCAGGGGAGGGGACGGCGCGCCAGCATTTT. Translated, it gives CASSGEGTARQHF.

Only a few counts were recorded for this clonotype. CDR3: CASSPKRIRDSDNEQFF. CDR3 nucleotide sequence: TGTGCCAGCTCACCCAAGAGAATCCGGGACAGCGACAATGAGCAGTTCTTC. The chain carries TRBV28 and TRBJ2-1; 7 positions match TRBD1. The CDR3 extends over 17 amino acids. In germline, CDR1 is MDHEN, CDR2 SYDVKM. V shed 8 bases, J shed 5 bases, and the junction held 18 bases outside the gene matches. Using reference TRBV28 and TRBJ2-1 for the parts outside the CDR3, the full variable domain is DVKVTQSSRYLVKRTGEKVFLECVQDMDHENMFWYRQDPGLGLRLIYFSYDVKMKEKGDIPEGYSVSREKKERFSLILESASTNQTSMYLCASSPKRIRDSDNEQFFGPGTRLTVL.

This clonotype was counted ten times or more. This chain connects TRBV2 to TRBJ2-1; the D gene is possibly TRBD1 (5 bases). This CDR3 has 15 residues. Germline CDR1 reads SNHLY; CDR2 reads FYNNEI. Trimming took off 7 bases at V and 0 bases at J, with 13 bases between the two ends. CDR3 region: CASITGKYSYNEQFF. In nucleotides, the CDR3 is TGTGCCAGCATAACAGGAAAGTACTCCTACAATGAGCAGTTCTTC.

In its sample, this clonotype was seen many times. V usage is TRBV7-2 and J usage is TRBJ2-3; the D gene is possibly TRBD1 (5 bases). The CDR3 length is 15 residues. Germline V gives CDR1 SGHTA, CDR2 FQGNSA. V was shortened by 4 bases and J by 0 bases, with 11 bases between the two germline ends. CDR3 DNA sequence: TGTGCCAGCAGCTCCACGACAGCCAGCACAGATACGCAGTATTTT. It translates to CASSSTTASTDTQYF.

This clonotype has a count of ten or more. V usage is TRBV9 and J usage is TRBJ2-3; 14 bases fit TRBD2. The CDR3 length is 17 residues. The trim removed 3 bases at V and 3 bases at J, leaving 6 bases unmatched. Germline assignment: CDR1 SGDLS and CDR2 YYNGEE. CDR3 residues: CASSAGTSGSGTDTQYF. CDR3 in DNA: TGTGCCAGCAGCGCTGGGACTAGCGGGAGCGGGACAGATACGCAGTATTTT.

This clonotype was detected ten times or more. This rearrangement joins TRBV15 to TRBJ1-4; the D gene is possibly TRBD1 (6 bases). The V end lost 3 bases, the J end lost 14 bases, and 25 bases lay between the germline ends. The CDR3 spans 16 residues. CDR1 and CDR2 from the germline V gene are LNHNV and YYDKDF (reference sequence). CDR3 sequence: CATSSKLDSLMDGLFF. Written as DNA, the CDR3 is TGTGCCACCAGCAGCAAATTGGACAGCCTCATGGATGGGCTGTTTTTT.

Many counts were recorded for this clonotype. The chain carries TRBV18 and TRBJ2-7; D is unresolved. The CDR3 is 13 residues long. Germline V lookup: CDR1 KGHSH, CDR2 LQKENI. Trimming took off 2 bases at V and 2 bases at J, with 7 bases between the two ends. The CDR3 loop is CASSPSGPYEQYF. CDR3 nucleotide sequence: TGTGCCAGCTCACCATCCGGCCCCTACGAGCAGTACTTC.

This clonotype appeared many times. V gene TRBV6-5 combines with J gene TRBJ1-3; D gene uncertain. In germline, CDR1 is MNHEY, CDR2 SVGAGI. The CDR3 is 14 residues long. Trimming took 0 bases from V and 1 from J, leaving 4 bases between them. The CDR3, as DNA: TGTGCCAGCAGTTACTCGAATTCTGGAAACACCATATATTTT. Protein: CASSYSNSGNTIYF.

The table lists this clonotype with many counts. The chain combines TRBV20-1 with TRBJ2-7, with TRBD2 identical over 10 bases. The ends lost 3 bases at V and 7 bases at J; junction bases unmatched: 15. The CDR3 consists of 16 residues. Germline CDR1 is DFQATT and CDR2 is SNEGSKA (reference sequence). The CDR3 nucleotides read TGCAGTGCTAGTACCCAGCCACTAGCGGGAAGGTTTGAGCAGTACGTC. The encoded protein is CSASTQPLAGRFEQYV.

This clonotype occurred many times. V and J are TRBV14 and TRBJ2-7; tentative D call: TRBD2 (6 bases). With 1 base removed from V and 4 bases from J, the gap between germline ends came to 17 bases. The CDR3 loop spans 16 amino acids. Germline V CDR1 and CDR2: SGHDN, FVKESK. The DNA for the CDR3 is TGTGCCAGCAGCCAAGGAAGTAGCGGAGGATTTTACGAGCAGTACTTC. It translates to CASSQGSSGGFYEQYF.

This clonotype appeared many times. DNA for the CDR3: TGTGCAAGTCGCTGTTACGGGGGGACCCACACTGAAGCTTTCTTT. It codes for CASRCYGGTHTEAFF. The rearrangement joins TRBV12-2 to TRBJ1-1; the table's D call, TRBD1, has no DNA check behind it. TRBV12-2 constitutes a pseudogene. This CDR3 spans 15 amino acids.